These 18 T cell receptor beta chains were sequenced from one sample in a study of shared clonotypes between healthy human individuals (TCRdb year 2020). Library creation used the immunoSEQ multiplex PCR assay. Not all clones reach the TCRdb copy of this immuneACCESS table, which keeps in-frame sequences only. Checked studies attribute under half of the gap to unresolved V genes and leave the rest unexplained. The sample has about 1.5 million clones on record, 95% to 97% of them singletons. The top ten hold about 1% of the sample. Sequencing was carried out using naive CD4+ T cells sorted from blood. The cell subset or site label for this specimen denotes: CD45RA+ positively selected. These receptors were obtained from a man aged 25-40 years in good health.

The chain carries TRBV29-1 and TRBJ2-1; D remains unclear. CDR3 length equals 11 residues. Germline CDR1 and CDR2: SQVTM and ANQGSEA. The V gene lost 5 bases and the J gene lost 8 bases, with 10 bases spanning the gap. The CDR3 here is CSVTRVDEQFF. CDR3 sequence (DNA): TGCAGCGTTACAAGGGTGGATGAGCAGTTCTTC.

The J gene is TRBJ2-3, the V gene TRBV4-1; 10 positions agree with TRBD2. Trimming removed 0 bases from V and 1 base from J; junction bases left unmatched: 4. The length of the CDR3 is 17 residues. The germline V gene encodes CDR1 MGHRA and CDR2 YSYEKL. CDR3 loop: CASSQERGLAGTDTQYF. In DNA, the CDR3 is TGCGCCAGCAGCCAAGAGCGAGGACTAGCGGGCACAGATACGCAGTATTTT.

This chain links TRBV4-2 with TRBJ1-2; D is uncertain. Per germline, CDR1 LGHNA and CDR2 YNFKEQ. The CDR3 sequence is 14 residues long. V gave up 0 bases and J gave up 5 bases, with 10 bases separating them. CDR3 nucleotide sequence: TGTGCCAGCAGCCAAGATCTCAAGGAATATGGCTACACCTTC. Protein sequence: CASSQDLKEYGYTF.

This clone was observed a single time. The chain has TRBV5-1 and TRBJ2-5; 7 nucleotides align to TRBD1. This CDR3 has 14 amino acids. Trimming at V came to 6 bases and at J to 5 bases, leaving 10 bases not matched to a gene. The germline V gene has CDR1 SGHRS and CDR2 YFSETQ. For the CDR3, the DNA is TGCGCCAGCACGGACAGGAGTGGCGGGGAGACCCAGTACTTC. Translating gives CASTDRSGGETQYF.

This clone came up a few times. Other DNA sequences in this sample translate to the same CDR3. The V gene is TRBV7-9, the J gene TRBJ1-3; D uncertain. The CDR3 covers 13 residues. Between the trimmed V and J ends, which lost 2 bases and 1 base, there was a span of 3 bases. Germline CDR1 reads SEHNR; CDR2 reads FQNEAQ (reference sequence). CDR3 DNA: TGTGCCAGCAGCTTATCATCTGGAAACACCATATATTTT. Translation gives CASSLSSGNTIYF.

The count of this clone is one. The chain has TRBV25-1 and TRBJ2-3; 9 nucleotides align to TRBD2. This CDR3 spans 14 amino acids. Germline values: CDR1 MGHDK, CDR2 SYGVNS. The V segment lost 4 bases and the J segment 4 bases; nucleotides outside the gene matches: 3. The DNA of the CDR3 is TGTGCCAGCAGTGCGACTAGCGGCTCAGATACGCAGTATTTT. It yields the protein CASSATSGSDTQYF.

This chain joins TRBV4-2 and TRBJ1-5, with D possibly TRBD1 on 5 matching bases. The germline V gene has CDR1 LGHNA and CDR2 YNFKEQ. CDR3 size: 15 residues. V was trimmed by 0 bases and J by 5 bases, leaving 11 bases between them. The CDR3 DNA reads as TGTGCCAGCAGCCAAGAGTTTCAGGGCGATCAGCCCCAGCATTTT. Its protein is CASSQEFQGDQPQHF.

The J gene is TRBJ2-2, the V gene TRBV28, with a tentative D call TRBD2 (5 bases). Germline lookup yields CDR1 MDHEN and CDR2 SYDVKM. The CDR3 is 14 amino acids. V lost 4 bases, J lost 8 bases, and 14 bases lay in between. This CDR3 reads CASSSHDGVGELFF. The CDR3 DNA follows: TGTGCCAGCAGTTCCCACGACGGGGTGGGGGAGCTGTTTTTT. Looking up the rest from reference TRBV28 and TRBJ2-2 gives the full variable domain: DVKVTQSSRYLVKRTGEKVFLECVQDMDHENMFWYRQDPGLGLRLIYFSYDVKMKEKGDIPEGYSVSREKKERFSLILESASTNQTSMYLCASSSHDGVGELFFGEGSRLTVL.

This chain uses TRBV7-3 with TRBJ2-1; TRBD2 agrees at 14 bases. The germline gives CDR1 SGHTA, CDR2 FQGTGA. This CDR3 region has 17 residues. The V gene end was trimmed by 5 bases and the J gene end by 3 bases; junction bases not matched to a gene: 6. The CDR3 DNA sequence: TGTGCCAGCAGCGCAAGGGGACTAGCGGGAGTCTACAATGAGCAGTTCTTC. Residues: CASSARGLAGVYNEQFF.

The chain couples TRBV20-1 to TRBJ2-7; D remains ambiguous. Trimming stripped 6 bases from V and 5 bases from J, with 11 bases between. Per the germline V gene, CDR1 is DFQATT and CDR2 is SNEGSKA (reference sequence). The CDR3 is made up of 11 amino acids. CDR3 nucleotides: TGCAGTGCCCGTCGACTCGACGAGCAGTACTTC. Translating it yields CSARRLDEQYF.

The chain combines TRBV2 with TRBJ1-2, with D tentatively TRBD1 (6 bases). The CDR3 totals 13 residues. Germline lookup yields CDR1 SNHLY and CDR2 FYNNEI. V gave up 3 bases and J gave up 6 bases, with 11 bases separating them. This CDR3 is CASSENREDGYTF. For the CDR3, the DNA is TGTGCCAGCAGTGAGAACAGGGAGGATGGCTACACCTTC.

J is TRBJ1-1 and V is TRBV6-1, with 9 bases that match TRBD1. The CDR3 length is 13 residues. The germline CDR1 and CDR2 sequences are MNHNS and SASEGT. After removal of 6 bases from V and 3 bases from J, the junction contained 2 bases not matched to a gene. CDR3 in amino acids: CASRRTGDTEAFF. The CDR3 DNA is TGTGCCAGCAGACGGACAGGGGACACTGAAGCTTTCTTT.

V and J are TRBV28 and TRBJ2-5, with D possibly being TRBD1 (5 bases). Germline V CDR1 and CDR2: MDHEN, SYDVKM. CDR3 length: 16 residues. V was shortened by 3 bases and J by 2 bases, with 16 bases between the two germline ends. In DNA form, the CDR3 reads TGTGCCAGCAGTTTGAGTAGGCCCGGACATCAAGAGACCCAGTACTTC. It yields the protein CASSLSRPGHQETQYF.

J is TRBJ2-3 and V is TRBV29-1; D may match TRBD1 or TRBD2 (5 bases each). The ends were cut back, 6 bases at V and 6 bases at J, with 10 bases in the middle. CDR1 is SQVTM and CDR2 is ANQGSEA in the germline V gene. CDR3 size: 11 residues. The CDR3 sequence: CSVGTKDTQYF. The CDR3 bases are TGCAGCGTGGGGACGAAGGATACGCAGTATTTT.

CDR3 protein: CATSRDWRLVSEQYF. The CDR3 nucleotides are TGTGCCACCAGCAGAGATTGGCGACTAGTATCCGAGCAGTACTTC. The rearrangement links TRBV15 to TRBJ2-7; possibly TRBD2 for D (6 bases). Germline V gene lookup returns CDR1 LNHNV and CDR2 YYDKDF (reference sequence). Trimming pared 0 bases from V and 6 bases from J, leaving 15 bases between. This CDR3 has 15 residues. Using reference TRBV15 and TRBJ2-7 for the parts outside the CDR3, the full variable domain is DAMVIQNPRYQVTQFGKPVTLSCSQTLNHNVMYWYQQKSSQAPKLLFHYYDKDFNNEADTPDNFQSRRPNTSFCFLDIRSPGLGDTAMYLCATSRDWRLVSEQYFGPGTRLTVT.

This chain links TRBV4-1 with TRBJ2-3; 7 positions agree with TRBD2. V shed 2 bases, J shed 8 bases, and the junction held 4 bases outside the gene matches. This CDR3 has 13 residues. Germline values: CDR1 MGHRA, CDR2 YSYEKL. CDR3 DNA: TGCGCCAGCAGCCAAAGCGGACTAGGTACGCAGTATTTT. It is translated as CASSQSGLGTQYF.

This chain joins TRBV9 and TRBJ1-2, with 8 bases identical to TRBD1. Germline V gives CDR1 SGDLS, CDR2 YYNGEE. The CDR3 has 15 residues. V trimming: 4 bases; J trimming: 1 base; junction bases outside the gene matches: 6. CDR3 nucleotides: TGTGCCAGCAGCCCAAGGGACAGGAATAACTATGGCTACACCTTC. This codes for CASSPRDRNNYGYTF.

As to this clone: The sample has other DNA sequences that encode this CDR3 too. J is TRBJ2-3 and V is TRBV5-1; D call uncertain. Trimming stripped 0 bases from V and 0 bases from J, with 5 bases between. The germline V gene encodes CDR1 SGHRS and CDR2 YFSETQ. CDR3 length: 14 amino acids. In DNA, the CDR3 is TGCGCCAGCAGCTTGGCAGTTAGCACAGATACGCAGTATTTT. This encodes CASSLAVSTDTQYF.